This T cell receptor beta chain was observed in a study of cytomegalovirus exposure and HLA in healthy donors. The study, taken as a whole, reports: The sole available immune exposure information was CMV serostatus. In a later analysis, at a false discovery rate of 0.05, over 15,000 TCR beta sequences matched HLA alleles.

J lost 4 bases, V lost 3 bases, and 10 bases had no gene match. Germline CDR1 MDHEN, CDR2 SYDVKM. The CDR3 is 18 amino acids. Points on this clone: The antigen remains unidentified.

PCR employed 60 Vbeta and 13 Jbeta primers. The assay was immunoSEQ multiplex PCR, and TCRdb's table has in-frame clones only and misses some. The top ten hold about 2% of the sample, which has roughly 260,000 clones, roughly 86% seen once. The clonotype comes from a woman aged 35 to 49 in good health and CMV-seropositive. The sample comprised PBMCs. The gene calls are TRBV28 and TRBJ2-6, with TRBD1 matching over 9 bases. CDR3 sequence (DNA): TGTGCCAGCAGTTTGACAGGGGGGAACACGGGCGGGGCCAACGTCCTGACTTTC. Translating gives CASSLTGGNTGGANVLTF.